This T cell receptor beta chain was found in a study of T cell changes during pregnancy in multiple sclerosis. The table came from immunoSEQ multiplex PCR; TCRdb's copy has only in-frame clones and leaves some out. The sample lists about 120,000 clones, approximately 93% occurring once. Germline V gene lookup returns CDR1 LNHNV and CDR2 YYDKDF (reference sequence). This CDR3 spans 15 amino acids. The V gene end was trimmed by 0 bases and the J gene end by 7 bases; junction bases not matched to a gene: 8. The sequencing used peripheral blood, collected before pregnancy. The rearrangement links TRBV15 to TRBJ2-7, with TRBD1 identical over 8 bases. The receptor was isolated from a female donor with multiple sclerosis, enrolled in a pregnancy study. The CDR3 nucleotides read TGTGCCACCAGCAGAGATGTGACAGGGGTGGGTGAGCAGTACTTC. Translation: CATSRDVTGVGEQYF.